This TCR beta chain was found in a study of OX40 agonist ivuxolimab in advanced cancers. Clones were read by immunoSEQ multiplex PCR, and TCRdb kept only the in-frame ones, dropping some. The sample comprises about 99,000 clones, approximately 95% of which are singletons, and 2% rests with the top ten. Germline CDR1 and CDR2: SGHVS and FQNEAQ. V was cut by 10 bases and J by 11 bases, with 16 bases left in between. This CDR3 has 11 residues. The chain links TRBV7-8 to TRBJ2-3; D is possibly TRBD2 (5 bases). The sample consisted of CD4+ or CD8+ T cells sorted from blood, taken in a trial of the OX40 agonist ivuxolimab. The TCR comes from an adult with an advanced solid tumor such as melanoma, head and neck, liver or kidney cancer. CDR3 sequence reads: CATQGGEKQYF. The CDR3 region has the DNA TGTGCCACGCAAGGTGGGGAGAAGCAGTATTTT.